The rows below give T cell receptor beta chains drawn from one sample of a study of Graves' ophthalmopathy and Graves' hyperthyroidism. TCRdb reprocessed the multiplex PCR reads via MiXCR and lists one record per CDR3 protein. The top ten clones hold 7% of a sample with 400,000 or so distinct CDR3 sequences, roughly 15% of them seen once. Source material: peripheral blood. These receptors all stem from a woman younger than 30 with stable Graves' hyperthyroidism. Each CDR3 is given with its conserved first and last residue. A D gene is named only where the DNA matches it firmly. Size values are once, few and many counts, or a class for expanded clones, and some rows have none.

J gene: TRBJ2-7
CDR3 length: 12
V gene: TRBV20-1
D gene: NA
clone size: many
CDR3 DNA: TGCAGTGCAACCGGACAGCCCTACGAGCAGTACTTC
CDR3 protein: CSATGQPYEQYF

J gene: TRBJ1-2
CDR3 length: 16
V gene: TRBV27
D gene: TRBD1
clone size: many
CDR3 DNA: TGTGCCAGCAGTTCTACCCCAGGGGGCCAGGGGTATGGCTACACCTTC
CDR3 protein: CASSSTPGGQGYGYTF

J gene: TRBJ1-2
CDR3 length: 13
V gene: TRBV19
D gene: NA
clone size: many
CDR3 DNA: TGTGCCAGTAGTATCCGTGGTGAGGAAGGCTACACCTTC
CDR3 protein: CASSIRGEEGYTF

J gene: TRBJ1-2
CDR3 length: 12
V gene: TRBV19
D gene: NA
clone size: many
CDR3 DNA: TGTGCCAGTAGTATCAGTGTCTATGGCTACACCTTC
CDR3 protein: CASSISVYGYTF

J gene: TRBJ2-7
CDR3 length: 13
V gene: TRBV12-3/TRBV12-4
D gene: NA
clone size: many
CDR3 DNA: TGTGCCAGCAGTTTTGTCGGGCGAGACGAGCAGTACTTC
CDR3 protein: CASSFVGRDEQYF

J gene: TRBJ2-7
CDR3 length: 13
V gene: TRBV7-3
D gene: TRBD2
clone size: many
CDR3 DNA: TGTGCCAGCAGCTTAATGAGCGGGGGCGAGCAGTACTTC
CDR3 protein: CASSLMSGGEQYF

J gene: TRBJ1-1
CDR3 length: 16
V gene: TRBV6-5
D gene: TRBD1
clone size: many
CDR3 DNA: TGTGCCAGCAGTTACTTCACCGGGACAGGTCCCACTGAAGCTTTCTTT
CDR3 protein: CASSYFTGTGPTEAFF

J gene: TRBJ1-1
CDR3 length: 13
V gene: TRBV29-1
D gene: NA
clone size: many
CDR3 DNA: TGCAGCTGCAGGGGACGGATGAACACTGAAGCTTTCTTT
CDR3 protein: CSCRGRMNTEAFF

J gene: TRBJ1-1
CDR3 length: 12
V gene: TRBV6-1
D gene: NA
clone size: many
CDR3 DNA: TGTGCCAGCAGTGAACAAGGGGCTGAAGCTTTCTTT
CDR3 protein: CASSEQGAEAFF

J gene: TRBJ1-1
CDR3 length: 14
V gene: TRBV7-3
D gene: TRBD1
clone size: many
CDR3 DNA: TGTGCCAGCAGCTTCTCAGGGGGATTGTCTGAAGCTTTCTTT
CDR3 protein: CASSFSGGLSEAFF

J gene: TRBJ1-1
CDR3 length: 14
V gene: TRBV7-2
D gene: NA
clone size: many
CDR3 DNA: TGTGCCAGCAGCCCCCTAAGTCAGGGCGCTGAAGCTTTCTTT
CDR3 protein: CASSPLSQGAEAFF

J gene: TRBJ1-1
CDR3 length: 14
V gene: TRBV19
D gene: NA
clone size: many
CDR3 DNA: TGTGCCAGTAGTATGGGACGGATGAACACTGAAGCTTTCTTT
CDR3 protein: CASSMGRMNTEAFF

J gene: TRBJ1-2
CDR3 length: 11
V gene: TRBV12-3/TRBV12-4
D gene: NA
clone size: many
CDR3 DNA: TGTGCCGCCAAAACTGGCTATGGCTACACCTTC
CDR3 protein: CAAKTGYGYTF

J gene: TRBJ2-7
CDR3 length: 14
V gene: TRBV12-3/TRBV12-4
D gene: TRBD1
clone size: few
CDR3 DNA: TGTGCCAGCAGCCTCGAGACAGGGGCCTACGAGCAGTACTTC
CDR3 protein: CASSLETGAYEQYF

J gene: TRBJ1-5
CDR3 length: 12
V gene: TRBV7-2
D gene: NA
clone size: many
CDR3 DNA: TGTGCCAGCAGCTTACTAGATCAGCCCCAGCATTTT
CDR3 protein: CASSLLDQPQHF

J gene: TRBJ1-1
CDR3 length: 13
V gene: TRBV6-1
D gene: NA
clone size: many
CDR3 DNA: TGTGCCAGCAGACTACAGGGTAACACTGAAGCTTTCTTT
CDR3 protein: CASRLQGNTEAFF

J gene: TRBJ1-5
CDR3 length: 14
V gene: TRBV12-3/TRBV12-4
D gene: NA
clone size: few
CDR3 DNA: TGTGCCAGCAGTTTACGACGGACAAATCAGCCCCAGCATTTT
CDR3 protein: CASSLRRTNQPQHF

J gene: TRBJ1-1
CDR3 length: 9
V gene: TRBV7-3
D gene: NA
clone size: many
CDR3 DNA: TGTGCCAGCAGCTCGGAAGCTTTCTTT
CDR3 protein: CASSSEAFF

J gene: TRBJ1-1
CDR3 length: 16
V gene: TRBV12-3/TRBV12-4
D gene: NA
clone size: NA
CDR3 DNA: TGTGCCAGCAGTTTTAAGGGGTTCTCAGATTACACTGAAGCTTTCTTT
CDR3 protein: CASSFKGFSDYTEAFF

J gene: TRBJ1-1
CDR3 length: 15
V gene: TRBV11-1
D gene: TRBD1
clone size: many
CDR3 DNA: TGTGCCAGCAGCTTATCGACAGGGGCTTGGTCTGAAGCTTTCTTT
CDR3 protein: CASSLSTGAWSEAFF

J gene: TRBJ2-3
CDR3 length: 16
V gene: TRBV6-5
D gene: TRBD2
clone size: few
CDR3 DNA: TGTGCCAGCAGTTACTCTTTAGCGGGGGGGTCAGATACGCAGTATTTT
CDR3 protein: CASSYSLAGGSDTQYF